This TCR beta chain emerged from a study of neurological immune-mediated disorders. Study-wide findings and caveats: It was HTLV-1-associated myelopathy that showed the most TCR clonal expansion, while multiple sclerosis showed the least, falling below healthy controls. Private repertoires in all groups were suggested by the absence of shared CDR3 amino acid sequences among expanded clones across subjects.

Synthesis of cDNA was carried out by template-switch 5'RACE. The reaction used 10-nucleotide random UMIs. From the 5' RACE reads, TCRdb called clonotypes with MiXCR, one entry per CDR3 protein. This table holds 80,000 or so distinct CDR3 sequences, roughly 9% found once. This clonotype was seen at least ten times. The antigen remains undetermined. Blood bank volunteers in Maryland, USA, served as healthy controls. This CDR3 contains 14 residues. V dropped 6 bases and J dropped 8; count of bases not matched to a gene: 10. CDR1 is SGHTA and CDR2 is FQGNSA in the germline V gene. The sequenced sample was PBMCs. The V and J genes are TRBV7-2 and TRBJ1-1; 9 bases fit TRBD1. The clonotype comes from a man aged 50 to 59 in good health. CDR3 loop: CASRIPAGTGEAFF. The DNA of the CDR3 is TGTGCCAGCAGGATCCCGGCCGGGACAGGGGAAGCTTTCTTT.